The clone carrying this TCR beta chain was counted many times. This CDR3 has 16 residues. The J segment lost 1 base and the V segment lost 4 bases, leaving 9 bases of the junction unmatched. CDR1 and CDR2 (germline): SGHTA, FQGNSA. The sample comes from a study of T-cell memory formation after mild COVID-19. Using its own MiXCR run on the 5' RACE reads, TCRdb lists one record per CDR3 protein. The sample includes 130,000 to 150,000 distinct CDR3 sequences, 6% to 7% seen only once; the top ten take more than 2%. The chain joins TRBV7-2 to TRBJ2-7; 8 nucleotides align to TRBD1. The material sequenced was PBMCs or a T cell subset sorted from them (not recorded which). This clonotype was sampled from an adult woman who had mild COVID-19 (a few samples of this study predate the infection). Cell type and time point are not known. The CDR3 region is CASSSPGDRKSYEQYF. In DNA, the CDR3 is TGTGCCAGCAGCTCTCCAGGGGACAGGAAGTCCTACGAGCAGTACTTC.